This entry lists 21 T cell receptor beta chains sequenced from one sample in a study of T cell responses to AZD1222 COVID-19 vaccine. Produced via immunoSEQ multiplex PCR; TCRdb's table is partial and in-frame only. The profile shows tens of thousands of clones, 88% of them singletons. The material sequenced was peripheral blood, taken 28 days after the second AZD1222 dose. The receptor source for this set is an adult who received the AZD1222 COVID-19 vaccine.

V usage is TRBV9 and J usage is TRBJ2-1; no definite D call. This CDR3 region has 14 residues. Per the germline V gene, CDR1 is SGDLS and CDR2 is YYNGEE. Trimming removed 4 bases at V and 5 bases at J, with 13 bases between. CDR3 nucleotides: TGTGCCAGCAGCATACTTATAGGGAACAATGAGCAGTTCTTC. This encodes CASSILIGNNEQFF.

The V and J genes are TRBV6-5 and TRBJ1-5; D is unclear. The CDR3 covers 15 residues. Germline V CDR1 and CDR2: MNHEY, SVGAGI. V lost 4 bases and J lost 7, with 17 bases in between. The chain's CDR3 is CASSSRTGDSQPQHF. Written as DNA, the CDR3 is TGTGCCAGCAGTTCGAGGACCGGGGATTCACAGCCCCAGCATTTT.

This chain uses TRBV29-1 with TRBJ2-1, with D perhaps matching TRBD1 or TRBD2 (6 bases each). CDR1 SQVTM and CDR2 ANQGSEA come from the germline V gene. V gave up 7 bases and J gave up 12 bases, with 22 bases separating them. The CDR3 is 13 residues long. The CDR3 DNA sequence: TGCAGCGCTGGCGCGGGACAATCCTTCTCGCAGTTCTTC. Protein product: CSAGAGQSFSQFF.

This clone has just one count. The J gene is TRBJ1-1, the V gene TRBV15, with TRBD1 matching 11 bases. V gave up 5 bases and J gave up 4 bases; unmatched junction bases: 6. CDR1 and CDR2 from the germline V gene are LNHNV and YYDKDF (reference sequence). The CDR3 is made up of 15 amino acids. The CDR3 DNA reads as TGTGCCACCAGCGGGGGGACAGGGGGTCTCACTGAAGCTTTCTTT. Residues: CATSGGTGGLTEAFF.

This clone has just one count. The chain links TRBV4-3 to TRBJ2-7; D gene ambiguous. Germline CDR1 is LGHNA and CDR2 is YSLEER. The V end lost 2 bases, the J end lost 2 bases, and 16 bases lay between the germline ends. The CDR3 sequence is 16 residues long. The CDR3 protein is CASSQNWGDIAYEQYF. CDR3 coding DNA: TGCGCCAGCAGCCAAAATTGGGGTGACATAGCCTACGAGCAGTACTTC.

The chain is built from TRBV19 and TRBJ1-2; D perhaps matches TRBD1 (6 bases). Germline V gene sequence: CDR1 LNHDA, CDR2 SQIVND (reference sequence). The CDR3 loop spans 16 amino acids. The ends were cut back, 7 bases at V and 8 bases at J, with 26 bases in the middle. The CDR3 DNA is TGTGCCAGTACCCTCAAGGGGGGAGAGACCTATCAGGGCTACACCTTC. Translating gives CASTLKGGETYQGYTF.

The V gene is TRBV18, the J gene TRBJ2-7; D uncertain. This CDR3 is built from 14 residues. Trimming removed 0 bases from V and 3 bases from J, with 9 bases in between. Germline V gene sequence: CDR1 KGHSH, CDR2 LQKENI. CDR3 coding DNA: TGTGCCAGCTCACCACCGGCAGCCGTCTACGAGCAGTACTTC. It yields the protein CASSPPAAVYEQYF.

A note on this clone: It differs at one base from a far larger clone, so likely a read error. The rearrangement links TRBV5-1 to TRBJ2-1; 9 positions agree with TRBD1. The CDR3 is 13 residues long. CDR1 and CDR2 from the germline V gene are SGHRS and YFSETQ. The CDR3 sequence is CACSFGQGRGQFF. The CDR3 nucleotides are TGCGCCTGCAGCTTCGGACAGGGGAGGGGGCAGTTCTTC.

The J gene is TRBJ2-1, the V gene TRBV28, with 14 bases identical to TRBD2. V trimming: 5 bases; J trimming: 4 bases; junction bases outside the gene matches: 7. This CDR3 has 17 residues. The V gene's germline CDR1 is MDHEN and CDR2 SYDVKM. The CDR3 nucleotides read TGTGCCAGCAGTATAAGACTAGCGGGAGGGCCGTACAATGAGCAGTTCTTC. Amino acids: CASSIRLAGGPYNEQFF. Filled out from reference TRBV28 and TRBJ2-1, the complete variable domain reads DVKVTQSSRYLVKRTGEKVFLECVQDMDHENMFWYRQDPGLGLRLIYFSYDVKMKEKGDIPEGYSVSREKKERFSLILESASTNQTSMYLCASSIRLAGGPYNEQFFGPGTRLTVL.

This clone was picked up a small number of times. The chain recombines TRBV28 with TRBJ2-7, with 9 bases aligning to TRBD2. Germline CDR1 reads MDHEN; CDR2 reads SYDVKM. After removal of 4 bases from V and 3 bases from J, the junction contained 10 bases not matched to a gene. The CDR3 sequence is 16 residues long. The DNA for the CDR3 is TGTGCCAGCAGTTCCCCGCTAGCGGGATGGGGCTACGAGCAGTACTTC. It is translated as CASSSPLAGWGYEQYF.

This chain uses TRBV12-3 or TRBV12-4 with TRBJ2-5; no definite D call. V lost 8 bases, J lost 0 bases, and 10 bases lay in between. The CDR3 length is 13 residues. Written as DNA, the CDR3 is TGTGCCAGCCTGAGGCGCAACCAAGAGACCCAGTACTTC. Protein: CASLRRNQETQYF.

The chain has TRBV10-2 and TRBJ1-4; the match to TRBD1 covers 9 bases. The CDR3 runs to 15 residues. Trimming took 6 bases from V and 3 from J; bases not matched to a gene: 5. Germline V gene lookup returns CDR1 WSHSY and CDR2 SAAADI. CDR3: CASSGTGLPNEKLFF. The CDR3 DNA is TGCGCCAGCAGCGGGACAGGGTTGCCTAATGAAAAACTGTTTTTT.

The chain is built from TRBV7-9 and TRBJ1-1; a possible D gene is TRBD1 (5 bases). Between the trimmed V and J ends, which lost 5 bases and 7 bases, there was a span of 14 bases. The germline V gene has CDR1 SEHNR and CDR2 FQNEAQ (reference sequence). The CDR3 loop spans 13 amino acids. CDR3 DNA: TGTGCCAGCAGCCCGTCAGGGTCGGATGAAGCTTTCTTT. Translated: CASSPSGSDEAFF.

The chain carries TRBV29-1 and TRBJ2-7, with 7 bases matching TRBD2. The CDR3 extends over 14 amino acids. V lost 3 bases to trimming and J lost 4 bases; unmatched junction nucleotides: 9. From germline, CDR1 is SQVTM and CDR2 ANQGSEA. Here the CDR3 DNA reads TGCAGCGTTGAGAGCCAGGTGGGGGGGTACGAGCAGTACTTC. This translates into CSVESQVGGYEQYF.

The V gene is TRBV12-3 or TRBV12-4, the J gene TRBJ2-5; TRBD2 matches 7 bases. The CDR3 has 13 amino acids. V lost 1 base and J lost 8; bases outside the gene matches: 4. In DNA, the CDR3 is TGTGCCAGCAGTTTAGGGGGAGGGTTTACCCAGTACTTC. Translating gives CASSLGGGFTQYF.

The chain combines TRBV7-9 with TRBJ1-5; D perhaps matches TRBD1 (6 bases). Trimming removed 3 bases at V and 8 bases at J, with 8 bases between. The CDR3 is 12 amino acids. The germline CDR1 and CDR2 sequences are SEHNR and FQNEAQ (reference sequence). CDR3 in amino acids: CASSLPGEPQHF. CDR3 sequence (DNA): TGTGCCAGCAGCTTGCCAGGGGAGCCCCAGCATTTT. The variable domain in full, completed from reference TRBV7-9 and TRBJ1-5, reads DTGVSQNPRHKITKRGQNVTFRCDPISEHNRLYWYRQTLGQGPEFLTYFQNEAQLEKSRLLSDRFSAERPKGSFSTLEIQRTEQGDSAMYLCASSLPGEPQHFGDGTRLSIL.

CDR3 amino acids: CASSWADRDSSNQPQHF. CDR3 coding DNA: TGTGCCAGCAGTTGGGCCGACCGGGACAGCAGCAATCAGCCCCAGCATTTT. The chain employs TRBV28 and TRBJ1-5, with 7 nucleotides matching TRBD1. V shed 4 bases, J shed 1 base, and the junction held 10 bases outside the gene matches. The CDR3 spans 17 residues. Germline V gene lookup returns CDR1 MDHEN and CDR2 SYDVKM.

This chain connects TRBV6-5 to TRBJ2-7; 7 bases fit TRBD1. In germline, CDR1 is MNHEY, CDR2 SVGAGI. The CDR3 consists of 15 residues. V was clipped by 7 bases and J by 7 bases; unmatched bases: 16. CDR3 DNA sequence: TGTGCCAGCAAACTCGCTAAGACAGGGCCCGGGGAGCAGTACTTC. Protein product: CASKLAKTGPGEQYF.

The chain uses TRBV6-5 and TRBJ1-3, with D hard to call. V dropped 4 bases and J dropped 2 bases, with 6 bases sitting between them. Germline lookup yields CDR1 MNHEY and CDR2 SVGAGI. The CDR3 sequence is 13 residues long. The CDR3 sequence: CASSWGPGNTIYF. CDR3 coding DNA: TGTGCCAGCAGTTGGGGTCCTGGAAACACCATATATTTT.

The CDR3 nucleotides read TGCGCCAGCGCTCCCCCCGGTTTCTCTGGAAACACCATATATTTT. Protein sequence: CASAPPGFSGNTIYF. V usage is TRBV10-2 and J usage is TRBJ1-3; the D is unclear. This CDR3 region has 15 residues. Germline lookup yields CDR1 WSHSY and CDR2 SAAADI. V gave up 8 bases and J gave up 0 bases, with 14 bases separating them.

The rearrangement uses TRBV19 and TRBJ1-2; D gene ambiguous. Germline V gene data show CDR1 as LNHDA and CDR2 as SQIVND (reference sequence). Trimming took off 8 bases at V and 7 bases at J, with 17 bases between the two ends. The CDR3 consists of 13 residues. The CDR3 nucleotides read TGTGCCAGTCTCCACGCAACAATAACTGGCTACACCTTC. Protein product: CASLHATITGYTF.